The rows below give T cell receptor beta chains drawn from one sample of a study of blood T cell repertoires in COVID-19. Sequencing used immunoSEQ multiplex PCR; TCRdb keeps in-frame clones, though not all of them. The table records 100,000 to 150,000 clones, around 81% of them present only once. The sequencing input was peripheral blood. These receptors originate from a man aged 25 to 45 with COVID-19, enrolled during active disease. The CDR3 runs from the conserved cysteine through the conserved F or W. Size tells how often a clone was seen (once, few, many) or the class of an expanded clone, and some rows leave it out.

abundance	v_gene	j_gene	CDR3aa
few	TRBV19	TRBJ1-5	CASCLGSQPQHF
NA	TRBV28	TRBJ1-2	CASSLSGALYGYTF
once	TRBV18	TRBJ1-4	CASSPPSSRENEKLFF
NA	TRBV3-1/TRBV3-2	TRBJ1-3	CASSFSQQSSGNTIYF
NA	TRBV4-1	TRBJ2-3	CASSQAGGPQFTDTQYF
NA	TRBV2	TRBJ1-5	CASSGGLNQPQHF
NA	TRBV19	TRBJ1-5	CASSIGGGGPVPQHF
NA	TRBV4-1	TRBJ2-7	CASSHPDSRFYEQYF
NA	TRBV27	TRBJ2-1	CASAGRAYNEQFF
NA	TRBV5-6	TRBJ2-1	CASSWGRINEQFF
NA	TRBV27	TRBJ2-7	CASSLERQEQYF
NA	TRBV19	TRBJ2-6	CASRDRVGSGANVLTF
NA	TRBV11-2	TRBJ1-2	CASSPHLVGVSRGYTF
NA	TRBV6-2/TRBV6-3	TRBJ2-1	CASSYRETDYYNEQFF